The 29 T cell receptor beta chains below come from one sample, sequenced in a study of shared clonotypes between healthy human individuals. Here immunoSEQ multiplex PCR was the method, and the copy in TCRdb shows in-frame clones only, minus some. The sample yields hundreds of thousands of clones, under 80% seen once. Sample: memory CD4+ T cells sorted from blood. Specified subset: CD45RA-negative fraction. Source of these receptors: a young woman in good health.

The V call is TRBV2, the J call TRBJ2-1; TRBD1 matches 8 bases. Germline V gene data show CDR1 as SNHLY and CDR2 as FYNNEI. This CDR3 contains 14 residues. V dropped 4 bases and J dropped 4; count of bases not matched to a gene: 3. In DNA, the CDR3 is TGTGCCAGCAGTGGGACAGGGTATTACAATGAGCAGTTCTTC. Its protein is CASSGTGYYNEQFF.

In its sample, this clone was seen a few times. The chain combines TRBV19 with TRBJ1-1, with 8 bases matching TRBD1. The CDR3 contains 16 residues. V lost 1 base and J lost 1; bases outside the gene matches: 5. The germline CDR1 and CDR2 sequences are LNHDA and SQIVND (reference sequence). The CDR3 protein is CASSIARQGKNTEAFF. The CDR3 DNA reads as TGTGCCAGTAGTATAGCCCGACAGGGGAAGAACACTGAAGCTTTCTTT.

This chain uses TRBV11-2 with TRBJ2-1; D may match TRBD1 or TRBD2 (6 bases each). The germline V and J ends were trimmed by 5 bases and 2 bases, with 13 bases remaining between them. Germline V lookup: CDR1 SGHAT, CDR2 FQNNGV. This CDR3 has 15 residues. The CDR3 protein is CASSPVGGPYNEQFF. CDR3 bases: TGTGCCAGCAGCCCCGTAGGGGGGCCCTACAATGAGCAGTTCTTC. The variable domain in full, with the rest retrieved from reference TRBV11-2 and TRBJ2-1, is EAGVAQSPRYKIIEKRQSVAFWCNPISGHATLYWYQQILGQGPKLLIQFQNNGVVDDSQLPKDRFSAERLKGVDSTLKIQPAKLEDSAVYLCASSPVGGPYNEQFFGPGTRLTVL.

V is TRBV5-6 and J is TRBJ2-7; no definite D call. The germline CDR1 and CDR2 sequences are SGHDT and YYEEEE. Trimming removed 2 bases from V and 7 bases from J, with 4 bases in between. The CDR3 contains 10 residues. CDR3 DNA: TGTGCCAGCAGCTTAGCGGAGCAGTACTTC. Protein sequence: CASSLAEQYF.

CDR3 nucleotide sequence: TGCGCCAGCAGCTTGGGACAGATCATCACCGGGGAGCTGTTTTTT. The encoded protein is CASSLGQIITGELFF. The J gene is TRBJ2-2, the V gene TRBV5-1, with D possibly matching TRBD1 (5 bases). This CDR3 is 15 amino acids long. V lost 0 bases, J lost 4 bases, and 10 bases lay in between. Germline V gene data show CDR1 as SGHRS and CDR2 as YFSETQ.

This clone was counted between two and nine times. DNA of the CDR3: TGTGCCATCAGACAGGACTACGAGCAGTACTTC. This encodes CAIRQDYEQYF. The chain carries TRBV28 and TRBJ2-7; a weak D match, TRBD1 (6 bases). Germline CDR1 MDHEN, CDR2 SYDVKM. The CDR3 consists of 11 residues. Trimming stripped 10 bases from V and 3 bases from J, with 10 bases between.

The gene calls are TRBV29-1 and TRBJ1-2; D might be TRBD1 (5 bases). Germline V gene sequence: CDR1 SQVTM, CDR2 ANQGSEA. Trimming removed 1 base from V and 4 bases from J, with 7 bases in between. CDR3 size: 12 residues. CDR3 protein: CSVEGGSYGYTF. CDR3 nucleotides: TGCAGCGTTGAAGGGGGCTCCTATGGCTACACCTTC.

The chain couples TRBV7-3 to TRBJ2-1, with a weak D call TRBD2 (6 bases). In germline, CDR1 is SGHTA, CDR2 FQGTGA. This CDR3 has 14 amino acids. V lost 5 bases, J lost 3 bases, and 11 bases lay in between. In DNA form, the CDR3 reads TGTGCCAGCAGCAGGGCGGGAAGCTACAATGAGCAGTTCTTC. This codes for CASSRAGSYNEQFF. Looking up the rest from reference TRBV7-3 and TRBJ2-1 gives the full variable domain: GAGVSQTPSNKVTEKGKYVELRCDPISGHTALYWYRQSLGQGPEFLIYFQGTGAADDSGLPNDRFFAVRPEGSVSTLKIQRTERGDSAVYLCASSRAGSYNEQFFGPGTRLTVL.

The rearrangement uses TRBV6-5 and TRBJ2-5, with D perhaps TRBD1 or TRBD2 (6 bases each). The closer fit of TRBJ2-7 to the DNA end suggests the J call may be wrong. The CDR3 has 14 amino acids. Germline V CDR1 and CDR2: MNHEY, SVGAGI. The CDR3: CASRRQEGIYEQYF. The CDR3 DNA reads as TGTGCCAGCAGACGACAGGAGGGGATCTACGAGCAGTACTTC.

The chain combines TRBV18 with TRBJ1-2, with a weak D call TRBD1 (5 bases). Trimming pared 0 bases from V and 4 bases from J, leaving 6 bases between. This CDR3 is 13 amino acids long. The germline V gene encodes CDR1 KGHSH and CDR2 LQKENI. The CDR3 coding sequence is TGTGCCAGCTCACCACCAGGGGTCTATGGCTACACCTTC. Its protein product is CASSPPGVYGYTF.

CDR3 region: CASSSEASGDLNEQFF. The CDR3, as DNA: TGTGCCAGCAGCTCTGAGGCTAGCGGGGACTTGAATGAGCAGTTCTTC. The V and J genes are TRBV5-5 and TRBJ2-1, with 9 bases lining up with TRBD2. Germline CDR1 reads SGHKS; CDR2 reads YYEKEE (reference sequence). The CDR3 loop spans 16 amino acids. V lost 3 bases, J lost 7 bases, and 11 bases stayed unmatched. The full variable domain, its missing parts supplied by reference TRBV5-5 and TRBJ2-1, is DAGVTQSPTHLIKTRGQQVTLRCSPISGHKSVSWYQQVLGQGPQFIFQYYEKEERGRGNFPDRFSARQFPNYSSELNVNALLLGDSALYLCASSSEASGDLNEQFFGPGTRLTVL.

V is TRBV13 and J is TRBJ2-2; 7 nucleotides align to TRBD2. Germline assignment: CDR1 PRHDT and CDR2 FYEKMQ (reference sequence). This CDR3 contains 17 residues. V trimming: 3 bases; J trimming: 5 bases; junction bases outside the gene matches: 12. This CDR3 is CASSLGRTGGFTGELFF. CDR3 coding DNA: TGTGCCAGCAGCTTGGGAAGGACGGGAGGATTTACCGGGGAGCTGTTTTTT. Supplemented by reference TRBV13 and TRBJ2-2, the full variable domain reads AAGVIQSPRHLIKEKRETATLKCYPIPRHDTVYWYQQGPGQDPQFLISFYEKMQSDKGSIPDRFSAQQFSDYHSELNMSSLELGDSALYFCASSLGRTGGFTGELFFGEGSRLTVL.

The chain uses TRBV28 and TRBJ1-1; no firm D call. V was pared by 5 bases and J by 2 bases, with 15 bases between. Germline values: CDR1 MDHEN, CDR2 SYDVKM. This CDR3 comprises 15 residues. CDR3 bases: TGTGCCAGCAGTGGCCCGGACGTGATAAACACTGAAGCTTTCTTT. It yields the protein CASSGPDVINTEAFF.

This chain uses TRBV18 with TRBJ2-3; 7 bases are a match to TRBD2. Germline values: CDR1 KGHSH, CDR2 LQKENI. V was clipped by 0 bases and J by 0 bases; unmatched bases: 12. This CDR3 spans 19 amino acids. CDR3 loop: CASSPPGRGLEPSTDTQYF. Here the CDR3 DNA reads TGTGCCAGCTCACCACCGGGACGCGGACTAGAACCAAGCACAGATACGCAGTATTTT.

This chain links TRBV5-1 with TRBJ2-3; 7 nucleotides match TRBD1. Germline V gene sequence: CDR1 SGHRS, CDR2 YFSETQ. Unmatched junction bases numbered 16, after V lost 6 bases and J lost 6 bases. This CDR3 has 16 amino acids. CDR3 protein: CASIKGAGTDIDTQYF. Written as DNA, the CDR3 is TGCGCCAGCATCAAGGGGGCAGGGACAGACATCGATACGCAGTATTTT.

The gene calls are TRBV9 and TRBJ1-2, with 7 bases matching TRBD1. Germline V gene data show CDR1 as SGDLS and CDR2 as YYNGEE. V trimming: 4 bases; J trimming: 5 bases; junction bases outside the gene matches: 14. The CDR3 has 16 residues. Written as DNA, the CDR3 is TGTGCCAGCAGCCCAGGGGGTACCTCGAATCTATATGGCTACACCTTC. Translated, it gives CASSPGGTSNLYGYTF.

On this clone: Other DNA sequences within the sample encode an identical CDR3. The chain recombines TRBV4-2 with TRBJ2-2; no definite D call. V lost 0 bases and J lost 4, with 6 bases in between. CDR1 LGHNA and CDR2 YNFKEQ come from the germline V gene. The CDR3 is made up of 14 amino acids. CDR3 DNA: TGTGCCAGCAGCCAAGATGGGGTCACCGGGGAGCTGTTTTTT. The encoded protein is CASSQDGVTGELFF.

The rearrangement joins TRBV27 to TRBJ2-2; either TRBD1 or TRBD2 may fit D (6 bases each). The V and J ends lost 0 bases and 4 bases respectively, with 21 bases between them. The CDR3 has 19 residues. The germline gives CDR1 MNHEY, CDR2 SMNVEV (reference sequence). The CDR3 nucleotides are TGTGCCAGCAGTTTATCGCCATCGGGCAGGGGAGGAGGCACCGGGGAGCTGTTTTTT. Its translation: CASSLSPSGRGGGTGELFF.

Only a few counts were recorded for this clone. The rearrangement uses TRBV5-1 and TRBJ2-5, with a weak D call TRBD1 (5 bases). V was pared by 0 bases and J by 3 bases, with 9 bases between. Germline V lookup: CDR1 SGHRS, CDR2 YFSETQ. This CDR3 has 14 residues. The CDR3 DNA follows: TGCGCCAGCAGCTTGGGCTCGACAGAAGAGACCCAGTACTTC. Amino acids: CASSLGSTEETQYF.

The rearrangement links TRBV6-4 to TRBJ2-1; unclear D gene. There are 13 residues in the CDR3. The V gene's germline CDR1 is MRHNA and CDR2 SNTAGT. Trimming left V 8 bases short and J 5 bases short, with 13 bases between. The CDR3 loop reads CASERDTNNEQFF. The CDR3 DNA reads TGTGCCAGCGAGAGAGACACGAACAATGAGCAGTTCTTC.

CDR3 in amino acids: CASSPNSDRGSGNTIYF. The CDR3 coding sequence is TGTGCCAGCTCACCCAACTCCGACAGGGGGTCCGGAAACACCATATATTTT. This chain links TRBV18 with TRBJ1-3; the match to TRBD1 covers 9 bases. J was trimmed by 4 bases and V by 3 bases; bases with no gene match: 10. Germline CDR1 and CDR2: KGHSH and LQKENI. This CDR3 region has 17 residues.

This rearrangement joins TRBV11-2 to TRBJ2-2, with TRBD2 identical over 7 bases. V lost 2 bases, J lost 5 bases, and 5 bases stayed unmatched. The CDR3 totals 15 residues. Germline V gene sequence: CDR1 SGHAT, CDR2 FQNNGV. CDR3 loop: CASSLRGSGTGELFF. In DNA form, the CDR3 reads TGTGCCAGCAGCTTACGCGGGAGTGGGACCGGGGAGCTGTTTTTT.

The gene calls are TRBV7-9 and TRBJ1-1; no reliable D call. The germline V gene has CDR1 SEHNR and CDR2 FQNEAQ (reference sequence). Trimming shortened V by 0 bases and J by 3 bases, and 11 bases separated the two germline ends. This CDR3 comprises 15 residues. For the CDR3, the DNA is TGTGCCAGCAGCTTAGCGGACTGGATAGACACTGAAGCTTTCTTT. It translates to CASSLADWIDTEAFF. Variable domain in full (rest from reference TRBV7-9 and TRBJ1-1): DTGVSQNPRHKITKRGQNVTFRCDPISEHNRLYWYRQTLGQGPEFLTYFQNEAQLEKSRLLSDRFSAERPKGSFSTLEIQRTEQGDSAMYLCASSLADWIDTEAFFGQGTRLTVV.

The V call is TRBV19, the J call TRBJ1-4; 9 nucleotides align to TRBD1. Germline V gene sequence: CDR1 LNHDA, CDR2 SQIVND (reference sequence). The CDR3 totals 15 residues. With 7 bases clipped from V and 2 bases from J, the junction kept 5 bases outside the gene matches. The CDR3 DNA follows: TGTGCCAGTACCCGGACAGGGGCCACTAATGAAAAACTGTTTTTT. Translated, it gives CASTRTGATNEKLFF.

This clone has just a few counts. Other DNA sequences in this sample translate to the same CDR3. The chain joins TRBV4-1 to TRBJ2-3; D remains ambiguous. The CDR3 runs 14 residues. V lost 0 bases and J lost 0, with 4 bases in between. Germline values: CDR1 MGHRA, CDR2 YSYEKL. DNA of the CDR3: TGCGCCAGCAGCCAAGATTATAGCACAGATACGCAGTATTTT. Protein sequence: CASSQDYSTDTQYF.

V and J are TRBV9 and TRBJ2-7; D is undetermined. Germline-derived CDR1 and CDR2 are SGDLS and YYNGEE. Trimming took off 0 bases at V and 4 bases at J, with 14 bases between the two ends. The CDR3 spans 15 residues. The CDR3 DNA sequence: TGTGCCAGCAGCGTAGCTGTGGGCGGTGTATACGAGCAGTACTTC. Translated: CASSVAVGGVYEQYF.

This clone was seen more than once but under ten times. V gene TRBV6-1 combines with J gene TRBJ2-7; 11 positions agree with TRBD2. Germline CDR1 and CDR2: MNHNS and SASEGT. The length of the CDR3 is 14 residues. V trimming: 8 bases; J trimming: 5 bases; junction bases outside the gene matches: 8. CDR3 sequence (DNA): TGTGCCAGCGCTCTAGCGGGAGGATCGAACGAGCAGTACTTC. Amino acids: CASALAGGSNEQYF.

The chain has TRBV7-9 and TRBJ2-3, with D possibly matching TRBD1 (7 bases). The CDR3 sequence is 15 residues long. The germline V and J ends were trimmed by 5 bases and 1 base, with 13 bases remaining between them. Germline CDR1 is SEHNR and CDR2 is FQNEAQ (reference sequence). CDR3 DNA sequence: TGTGCCAGCAGCCGCGACAGGGAGGGCACAGATACGCAGTATTTT. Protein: CASSRDREGTDTQYF.

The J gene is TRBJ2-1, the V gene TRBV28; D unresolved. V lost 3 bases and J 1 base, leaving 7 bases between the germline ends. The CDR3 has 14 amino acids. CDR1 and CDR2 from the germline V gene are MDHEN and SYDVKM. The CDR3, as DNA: TGTGCCAGCAGTTTGATAGGATCCTACAATGAGCAGTTCTTC. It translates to CASSLIGSYNEQFF.